This T cell receptor (beta chain) was profiled in a study of blood T cell repertoires in COVID-19. Study as a whole: The study drew acute and convalescent COVID-19 samples from the United States, Italy and Spain. The cDNA or gDNA used as material had been derived from T cells, B-cell-depleted T cells, or PBMCs.

Study processing details: Reference gene primer amplification in the assay estimated nucleated cell counts. This table comes from immunoSEQ multiplex PCR, and its TCRdb copy is limited to in-frame clones, with some not included. Clone size and the V and J calls come from that table; the DNA yielded D and trimming. Here the sample spans tens of thousands of clones, around four fifths being singletons. The germline V gene encodes CDR1 PRHDT and CDR2 FYEKMQ (reference sequence). Trimming shortened V by 0 bases and J by 11 bases, and 10 bases separated the two germline ends. The CDR3 runs 12 residues. The receptor was derived from a man in his forties or fifties with active COVID-19. The sequencing input was peripheral blood. The chain carries TRBV13 and TRBJ1-1; perhaps TRBD1 as D (5 bases). The DNA of the CDR3 is TGTGCCAGCAGCTTAGGCCTTGGGGGGGCTTTCTTT. Translated, it gives CASSLGLGGAFF. The full variable domain, completed using reference TRBV13 and TRBJ1-1, is AAGVIQSPRHLIKEKRETATLKCYPIPRHDTVYWYQQGPGQDPQFLISFYEKMQSDKGSIPDRFSAQQFSDYHSELNMSSLELGDSALYFCASSLGLGGAFFGQGTRLTVV.